What follows are 32 T cell receptor beta chains derived from one specimen sequenced in a study of blood T cell repertoires in COVID-19. Sequencing was performed with immunoSEQ multiplex PCR; in TCRdb, only in-frame clones are kept and a portion is missing. The sample lists 270,000 or so clones, 89% occurring once. Sequencing was carried out using peripheral blood. The receptors derive from a woman in her forties who had recovered from COVID-19.

V usage is TRBV5-1 and J usage is TRBJ1-6; 8 nucleotides align to TRBD1. The CDR3 is 18 amino acids. V lost 0 bases, J lost 2 bases, and 7 bases stayed unmatched. CDR1 and CDR2 (germline): SGHRS, YFSETQ. Written as DNA, the CDR3 is TGCGCCAGCAGCTTGGAGCCCCCACAGGGGGCCTATAATTCACCCCTCCACTTT. Protein: CASSLEPPQGAYNSPLHF.

CDR3 coding DNA: TGTGCCAGCAGTGCGAGCAATCAGCCCCAGCATTTT. Its translation is CASSASNQPQHF. The V gene is TRBV28, the J gene TRBJ1-5; D is unclear. Germline assignment: CDR1 MDHEN and CDR2 SYDVKM. The CDR3 totals 12 residues. V lost 5 bases and J lost 1, with 3 bases in between.

The chain combines TRBV19 with TRBJ2-1; a weak D match, TRBD1 (6 bases). This CDR3 is built from 16 residues. With 6 bases removed from V and 2 bases from J, the gap between germline ends came to 17 bases. Germline V gene lookup returns CDR1 LNHDA and CDR2 SQIVND (reference sequence). This CDR3 reads CASSLLGGATYNEQFF. The CDR3 DNA reads TGTGCCAGTAGCCTGCTAGGGGGAGCTACCTACAATGAGCAGTTCTTC.

This chain links TRBV3-1 (or the pseudogene TRBV3-2) with TRBJ1-3, with 7 bases fitting TRBD1. The CDR3 is made up of 17 amino acids. Germline V gene lookup returns CDR1 LGHDT and CDR2 YNNKEL (reference sequence). V was pared by 4 bases and J by 0 bases, with 9 bases of the junction left unmatched. DNA for the CDR3: TGTGCCAGCAGCCCCTCAACAGGGGCCCTCTCTGGAAACACCATATATTTT. Protein sequence: CASSPSTGALSGNTIYF.

The chain carries TRBV18 and TRBJ2-6, with D possibly being TRBD1 (6 bases). This CDR3 region has 16 residues. V shed 1 base and J shed 2 bases, with 9 bases lying between them. Germline CDR1 KGHSH, CDR2 LQKENI. CDR3 region: CASSPRTGPGANVLTF. The CDR3, as DNA: TGTGCCAGCTCACCACGTACAGGGCCTGGGGCCAACGTCCTGACTTTC.

The rearrangement joins TRBV7-9 to TRBJ2-5; 10 nucleotides align to TRBD2. V shed 4 bases, J shed 5 bases, and the junction held 10 bases outside the gene matches. Germline values: CDR1 SEHNR, CDR2 FQNEAQ (reference sequence). This CDR3 is 16 amino acids long. The CDR3 nucleotides are TGTGCCAGCAGCTCGGCGGGGCTAGCGGGAGCTGAGACCCAGTACTTC. It translates to CASSSAGLAGAETQYF.

This chain links TRBV6-6 with TRBJ2-7; 11 positions match TRBD2. Trimming took 5 bases from V and 2 from J; bases not matched to a gene: 11. The V gene's germline CDR1 is MNHNY and CDR2 SVGAGI (reference sequence). The CDR3 spans 17 residues. This CDR3 reads CASSLLSSGRSAYEQYF. The CDR3, as DNA: TGTGCCAGCAGTCTACTTTCTAGCGGGAGGTCAGCCTACGAGCAGTACTTC.

The rearrangement links TRBV5-6 to TRBJ1-1; TRBD1 agrees at 8 bases. The germline V gene encodes CDR1 SGHDT and CDR2 YYEEEE. The CDR3 length is 16 residues. V was pared by 4 bases and J by 0 bases, with 8 bases of the junction left unmatched. CDR3 nucleotide sequence: TGTGCCAGCAGCGCCGGACAGGGATACATGAACACTGAAGCTTTCTTT. Encoded protein: CASSAGQGYMNTEAFF.

The chain carries TRBV7-2 and TRBJ2-3; 8 nucleotides match TRBD1. Unmatched junction bases numbered 11, after V lost 6 bases and J lost 0 bases. This CDR3 is 17 amino acids long. Germline assignment: CDR1 SGHTA and CDR2 FQGNSA. The CDR3 loop is CASSFQVGTGSTDTQYF. The CDR3 DNA reads TGTGCCAGCAGTTTCCAAGTGGGGACAGGCAGCACAGATACGCAGTATTTT.

CDR3 sequence: CASTPVSPERGGTF. In nucleotides, the CDR3 is TGTGCCAGCACTCCTGTCAGTCCTGAACGGGGAGGCACCTTC. The V and J genes are TRBV11-2 and TRBJ1-2, with D unclear. V was pared by 7 bases and J by 13 bases, with 25 bases between. Germline V gene sequence: CDR1 SGHAT, CDR2 FQNNGV. CDR3 length: 14 residues.

The CDR3 nucleotides are TGTGCCAGCAGCGACAGGGTAGGGCAGCCCCAGCATTTT. Protein sequence: CASSDRVGQPQHF. This chain uses TRBV27 with TRBJ1-5, with 7 positions matching TRBD1. Germline assignment: CDR1 MNHEY and CDR2 SMNVEV (reference sequence). Trimming at V came to 6 bases and at J to 7 bases, leaving 6 bases not matched to a gene. The CDR3 is 13 amino acids.

This rearrangement joins TRBV18 to TRBJ2-1, with TRBD2 as a possible D gene (6 bases). The germline CDR1 and CDR2 sequences are KGHSH and LQKENI. The CDR3 spans 14 residues. Trimming removed 6 bases from V and 7 bases from J, with 16 bases in between. The CDR3 DNA reads TGTGCCAGCTCCCCCGGACTACGGGAGAATGAGCAGTTCTTC. It codes for CASSPGLRENEQFF.

The J gene is TRBJ2-3, the V gene TRBV30; TRBD1 might be the D (5 bases). Germline CDR1 and CDR2: GTSNPN and SVGIG (reference sequence). This CDR3 contains 15 residues. Trimming removed 0 bases from V and 0 bases from J, with 10 bases in between. CDR3 region: CAWSVSRASTDTQYF. The DNA of the CDR3 is TGTGCCTGGAGTGTTAGCAGGGCAAGCACAGATACGCAGTATTTT.

The V and J genes are TRBV10-3 and TRBJ1-2; 10 nucleotides agree with TRBD1. Germline V lookup: CDR1 ENHRY, CDR2 SYGVKD. Trimming cost V 0 bases and J 8 bases; bases outside gene matches: 6. This CDR3 region has 15 residues. The CDR3 sequence: CAISESAGTGEGYTF. In DNA, the CDR3 is TGTGCCATCAGTGAGTCGGCGGGGACAGGGGAAGGCTACACCTTC.

The J gene is TRBJ2-5, the V gene TRBV14; D possibly corresponds to TRBD1 (5 bases). The V end was cut by 0 bases, the J end by 4 bases, with 15 bases between. The CDR3 has 16 residues. Germline V gene data show CDR1 as SGHDN and CDR2 as FVKESK. The DNA for the CDR3 is TGTGCCAGCAGCCAAGATCGCCAGGGTGACGGAGAGACCCAGTACTTC. Protein sequence: CASSQDRQGDGETQYF. The entire variable domain, with the rest obtained from reference TRBV14 and TRBJ2-5, is as follows: EAGVTQFPSHSVIEKGQTVTLRCDPISGHDNLYWYRRVMGKEIKFLLHFVKESKQDESGMPNNRFLAERTGGTYSTLKVQPAELEDSGVYFCASSQDRQGDGETQYFGPGTRLLVL.

V gene TRBV5-1 combines with J gene TRBJ2-7; 8 bases map to TRBD2. After removal of 1 base from V and 3 bases from J, the junction contained 0 bases not matched to a gene. The germline gives CDR1 SGHRS, CDR2 YFSETQ. The CDR3 runs to 13 residues. The CDR3 DNA follows: TGCGCCAGCAGCTTGACTAGCGGCTACGAGCAGTACTTC. It encodes CASSLTSGYEQYF.

This sequence joins TRBV11-2 and TRBJ1-2; 8 bases align to TRBD1. The CDR3 is 13 residues long. V lost 5 bases, J lost 2 bases, and 1 base stayed unmatched. Germline CDR1 SGHAT, CDR2 FQNNGV. The DNA of the CDR3 is TGTGCCAGCAGCCCAGGGGGCAACTATGGCTACACCTTC. Translation: CASSPGGNYGYTF.

CDR3 nucleotide sequence: TGTGCCAGCAGTGGTCTAAGAGGGAGGACCGCTGTTGATACGCAGTATTTT. This sequence encodes CASSGLRGRTAVDTQYF. This rearrangement joins TRBV2 to TRBJ2-3; D is possibly TRBD2 (6 bases). Deletions cut 4 bases from V and 6 bases from J, with 23 bases between. CDR1 and CDR2 (germline): SNHLY, FYNNEI. CDR3 length equals 17 residues. Complete variable domain (other parts from reference TRBV2 and TRBJ2-3): EPEVTQTPSHQVTQMGQEVILRCVPISNHLYFYWYRQILGQKVEFLVSFYNNEISEKSEIFDDQFSVERPDGSNFTLKIRSTKLEDSAMYFCASSGLRGRTAVDTQYFGPGTRLTVL.

V is TRBV9 and J is TRBJ2-7, with 8 bases identical to TRBD2. V was clipped by 0 bases and J by 4 bases; unmatched bases: 6. The CDR3 runs 15 residues. The V gene's germline CDR1 is SGDLS and CDR2 YYNGEE. The CDR3 region is CASSVGPGGPYEQYF. CDR3 DNA: TGTGCCAGCAGCGTAGGTCCGGGAGGGCCATACGAGCAGTACTTC.

This clone was observed a single time. The chain combines TRBV5-1 with TRBJ1-1; 8 bases agree with TRBD1. Germline V lookup: CDR1 SGHRS, CDR2 YFSETQ. Trimming at V came to 4 bases and at J to 1 base, leaving 6 bases not matched to a gene. This CDR3 contains 15 residues. In nucleotides, the CDR3 is TGCGCCAGCAGCCCCGGACAGGGTTGGAACACTGAAGCTTTCTTT. It codes for CASSPGQGWNTEAFF.

This clone was detected only once. The chain couples TRBV4-1 to TRBJ2-1; 10 bases align to TRBD2. This CDR3 has 14 amino acids. V lost 1 base and J lost 15; bases outside the gene matches: 9. CDR1 and CDR2 (germline): MGHRA, YSYEKL. CDR3 coding DNA: TGCGCCAGCAGCCAAGTCCAGCGGGAGGGCCGACGGTTCTTC. This translates into CASSQVQREGRRFF.

The chain combines TRBV19 with TRBJ2-2, with 11 bases identical to TRBD2. The J segment lost 3 bases and the V segment lost 7 bases, leaving 13 bases of the junction unmatched. Germline CDR1 and CDR2: LNHDA and SQIVND (reference sequence). This CDR3 has 18 residues. CDR3 in amino acids: CASTLSPYSGRDTGELFF. CDR3 DNA: TGTGCCAGTACCCTGTCCCCCTATAGCGGGAGGGACACCGGGGAGCTGTTTTTT.

The J gene is TRBJ2-1, the V gene TRBV27; the D is unclear. V was clipped by 0 bases and J by 6 bases, with 12 bases between them. Germline CDR1 MNHEY, CDR2 SMNVEV (reference sequence). The CDR3 runs 15 residues. The CDR3 DNA reads TGTGCCAGCAGTTTATCTCGAAACTACGGCAATGAGCAGTTCTTC. Its translation is CASSLSRNYGNEQFF.

Here the CDR3 DNA reads TGTGCCAGTAGACAAGGGGGTTCGAGCAATCAGCCCCAGCATTTT. Translating gives CASRQGGSSNQPQHF. The rearrangement joins TRBV19 to TRBJ1-5; possibly TRBD1 for D (6 bases). Germline CDR1 reads LNHDA; CDR2 reads SQIVND (reference sequence). V lost 6 bases to trimming and J lost 1 base, with 13 bases between them. This CDR3 region has 15 residues.

The chain links TRBV5-8 to TRBJ2-2; 10 nucleotides line up with TRBD2. Germline V gene sequence: CDR1 SGHTS, CDR2 YDEGEE. The junction had 3 bases not matched to a gene; V was cut back by 4 bases and J by 3 bases. The CDR3 spans 15 residues. CDR3 residues: CASSPGTSDTGELFF. The CDR3 DNA reads TGTGCCAGCAGCCCCGGGACTAGCGACACCGGGGAGCTGTTTTTT.

The chain combines TRBV7-2 with TRBJ2-1; no clear D gene. Between the trimmed V and J ends, which lost 3 bases and 12 bases, there was a span of 24 bases. The V gene's germline CDR1 is SGHTA and CDR2 FQGNSA. The CDR3 loop spans 16 amino acids. CDR3 protein: CASSLALGAHSQRQFF. The DNA of the CDR3 is TGTGCCAGCAGCTTGGCCCTCGGAGCGCACTCCCAAAGGCAGTTCTTC.

This chain connects TRBV12-3 or TRBV12-4 to TRBJ2-3; D is uncertain. The length of the CDR3 is 12 residues. Trimming took off 7 bases at V and 0 bases at J, with 5 bases between the two ends. CDR3 in DNA: TGTGCCAGCACCCCTAGCACAGATACGCAGTATTTT. It translates to CASTPSTDTQYF.

Concerning this clone itself: At one of its ends the junction is not consistent with the germline gene, which may arise from a read error. The rearrangement links TRBV6-1 to TRBJ1-1; 7 nucleotides match TRBD1. This CDR3 is 14 amino acids long. Germline-derived CDR1 and CDR2 are MNHNS and SASEGT. The CDR3 DNA is TGTGCCAGCAGCGAAGGGACAGTTAACACTGAAGCTTTCTTT. It yields the protein CASSEGTVNTEAFF.

This chain connects TRBV4-2 to TRBJ2-7; 7 nucleotides align to TRBD2. J lost 7 bases, V lost 0 bases, and 24 bases had no gene match. There are 20 residues in the CDR3. Germline CDR1 is LGHNA and CDR2 is YNFKEQ. The CDR3 region is CASSQDLLGNVGGGPGEQYF. The CDR3 DNA follows: TGTGCCAGCAGCCAAGATCTGTTGGGGAACGTCGGGGGAGGGCCCGGAGAGCAGTACTTC.

The V gene is TRBV10-1, the J gene TRBJ2-2; TRBD1 agrees at 10 bases. The CDR3 runs 15 residues. From germline, CDR1 is WNHNN and CDR2 SYGVQD (reference sequence). V was clipped by 2 bases and J by 4 bases; unmatched bases: 1. In DNA, the CDR3 is TGCGCCAGCAGTGAGGGGGACAGGGGCACCGGGGAGCTGTTTTTT. Encoded protein: CASSEGDRGTGELFF.

The V and J genes are TRBV28 and TRBJ1-1; 8 nucleotides align to TRBD1. With 6 bases clipped from V and 2 bases from J, the junction kept 5 bases outside the gene matches. CDR1 is MDHEN and CDR2 is SYDVKM in the germline V gene. This CDR3 has 14 residues. Written as DNA, the CDR3 is TGTGCCAGCAGGTCCGGACAGGGAAACACTGAAGCTTTCTTT. Translation gives CASRSGQGNTEAFF.

The V and J genes are TRBV9 and TRBJ2-1; TRBD2 is a possible D gene (6 bases). V was trimmed by 1 base and J by 6 bases, leaving 14 bases between them. From germline, CDR1 is SGDLS and CDR2 YYNGEE. This CDR3 has 15 residues. The CDR3 loop reads CASSVRRTNPNEQFF. CDR3 DNA sequence: TGTGCCAGCAGCGTAAGAAGGACTAACCCCAATGAGCAGTTCTTC. Using reference TRBV9 and TRBJ2-1 for the parts outside the CDR3, the full variable domain is DSGVTQTPKHLITATGQRVTLRCSPRSGDLSVYWYQQSLDQGLQFLIQYYNGEERAKGNILERFSAQQFPDLHSELNLSSLELGDSALYFCASSVRRTNPNEQFFGPGTRLTVL.